This T cell receptor beta chain was sequenced during a study of blood T cells in healthy people across ages (dated by TCRdb to the mid-2010s). Context from the whole study: Template switching captured roughly one uniquely barcoded TCR beta cDNA molecule per two T cells in model experiments. The donors were divided into four age groups: young (average about 15 years), middle-aged (under 40), aged (around 67) and long-lived (roughly 82). The study measured age-related changes in TCR beta repertoire diversity using deep sequencing normalized with unique cDNA molecular identifiers. For two donors (one aged 18 to 30 and one aged 80 or older), the study analyzed two additional independent replicas of 1 million unique cDNA reads from the same blood draw. Points the paper makes about the study in general: Because the CMV infection status of the donors was unknown, age-related changes in expanded clonotypes may potentially have been confounded. Compared with the aged group, the long-lived group had more naive CD4+ T cells, fewer expanded clones and increased TCR diversity, suggesting age selection. Observed TCR beta diversity correlated strongly with the percentage of naive T cells measured by flow cytometry. Observed TCR beta diversity per million T cells fell roughly linearly with age, and a significant reduction was already apparent by age about 36. Since profiling was done on bulk unsorted PBMCs, naive and antigen-experienced compartments could not be conclusively compared. Estimates of total diversity from one million sequenced T cells were regarded as lower bounds and underestimates.

V is cut back by 6 bases and J by 2 bases, with 12 bases in the junction unmatched. The CDR3 sequence holds 17 residues, the cysteine and phenylalanine included. Just CDR3 DNA is preserved here, 51 bases in frame from base 1. This clonotype was detected only a few times. Its antigen is not yet known. No much larger clone is present one base from it, and per-base qualities are unavailable. The approximately 39 donors, aged about 6 to 95 years, were systemically healthy Caucasian individuals from Russia. Around 9.9 milliliters of peripheral blood were collected from each donor into EDTA-treated Vacutainer tubes. Ficoll-Paque density-gradient centrifugation was used to isolate PBMCs, with at least 7 million per sample. Total RNA was extracted from PBMCs with Trizol reagent, with at least 5 micrograms obtained per sample. For every donor, flow cytometry on a PBMC aliquot measured the percentage of naive CD45RAhigh/CD27high T cells.

Library method: 5' RACE. The run used an Illumina HiSeq 2500. A second PCR of roughly 7 to 11 cycles was performed with a sample-barcoded 5' primer and a J-beta primer mix. A template-switch 5' adaptor carrying 12 random nucleotides introduced a unique molecular identifier onto each TCR beta cDNA molecule. Each sample yielded at least 2.5 million CDR3-containing paired-end reads. First-strand cDNA synthesis was performed from all RNA using the Mint cDNA synthesis kit, with priming by a TRBC-specific oligonucleotide. After uracil-DNA glycosylase treatment, a first 18-cycle PCR used universal primers M1SS and BC2_uni_R on all cDNA. As for how the authors treated the data: Normalization of each sample was performed by random selection of 1 million high-quality reads, each carrying a distinct molecular identifier. Instead of being binned into consensus sequences, reads that shared molecular identifiers were thrown out. MiTCR, set to a Q25 quality threshold and the strictest error-elimination algorithm, was used for CDR3 identification, clonotype clustering and error correction. A nonparametric unseen species model using Euler transformation provided a lower-bound estimate of total TCR beta diversity. TCRdb reran the public reads through fastp at Q25 and MiXCR, keeping productive beta chains. For every CDR3 protein sequence, its rows merge into one entry that carries the most common genes and DNA. TCRdb's processing, not the authors' own work, is the source of the V and J calls. The sample records around 800,000 distinct CDR3 sequences, 20% to 30% of which are singletons. 3% of the sample is taken by the ten largest.

This same sample was also taken into another study, of T cells of mothers and their children. As noted in the second study: Donors were nine systemically healthy Caucasian individuals: three mothers and their six children. cDNA synthesis used all of the extracted RNA, with approximately 1.4 ug of RNA in each 15 ul reaction. Sample barcodes and 2-4 random nucleotides were added via the M1S primer in the second PCR. More than 8 million TCR beta CDR3 reads were obtained from each mother, and approximately 3 million reads were obtained from each child. TCR recombination output is similarly shaped by thymic selection in related and unrelated pairs, with a minor effect exerted by inherited differences. Normalized repertoire overlap was always slightly but never significantly higher in related than unrelated mother-child pairs. No persistent microchimeric T cell clones were found, with a detection sensitivity of approximately 110 clones per million clonotypes. To look for features that set related mother-child pairs apart from unrelated individuals, the researchers ran deep NGS to compare the TCR beta repertoires of mothers and children. Mothers averaged roughly 36 +/- 4 years of age and children averaged about 10 +/- 4 years. After adapter ligation with NEBNext reagents, the libraries were sequenced on Illumina HiSeq 2000 with 100+100 nt paired-end reads. To prevent cross-contamination, the mother and child libraries were prepared a month apart and were sequenced in separate runs. For each donor, somewhere between about 450,000 and 2,000,000 distinct TCR beta clonotypes were identified. Naive TCR beta clonotypes were estimated from low-frequency clonotypes matched to each donor's FACS-determined naive share, without sorting.

The rearrangement combines TRBV12-3 or TRBV12-4 with TRBJ1-5; 8 bases in between match TRBD1. The receptor was isolated from a boy aged 10-17 years in good health. The sequencing input was blood. The nucleotides read TGTGCCAGCAGACCCGGACAGGGTAATGAGGGCAATCAGCCCCAGCATTTT. Translated, it gives CASRPGQGNEGNQPQHF.